The 15 T cell receptor beta chains listed next were all sequenced from one sample in a study of blood T cell repertoires in COVID-19. Generated by immunoSEQ multiplex PCR, the TCRdb table keeps only in-frame clones and is missing some. Here the sample spans about 200,000 clones, under 90% being singletons. What was sequenced was PBMCs or T cells enriched from blood (not recorded which). Receptors were obtained from a woman aged 30 to 39 with acute COVID-19.

The rearrangement joins TRBV5-4 to TRBJ1-3, with TRBD1 as a possible D gene (6 bases). Trimming took 4 bases from V and 4 from J, leaving 12 bases between them. Germline assignment: CDR1 SGHNT and CDR2 YYREEE (reference sequence). The CDR3 runs to 14 residues. CDR3 sequence (DNA): TGTGCCAGCAGCCAAGGGGGTTCCGGAAACACCATATATTTT. It yields the protein CASSQGGSGNTIYF.

The rearrangement links TRBV5-3 to TRBJ1-3, with 7 bases fitting TRBD1. TRBV5-3 has ORF status, its function being uncertain. This CDR3 comprises 16 residues. The V segment lost 4 bases and the J segment 1 base; nucleotides outside the gene matches: 8. The CDR3, as DNA: TGTGCCAGAAGCCCCCGACAGGGCGGTTCTGGAAACACCATATATTTT. Translated, it gives CARSPRQGGSGNTIYF.

The rearrangement joins TRBV7-2 to TRBJ1-1; 7 nucleotides line up with TRBD1. The CDR3 extends over 14 amino acids. V shed 5 bases and J 0 bases; nucleotides not matched to a gene: 3. Germline CDR1 SGHTA, CDR2 FQGNSA. The CDR3 DNA is TGTGCCAGCAGCCCGACAGGGTTGAACACTGAAGCTTTCTTT. Translation: CASSPTGLNTEAFF.

The rearrangement joins TRBV14 to TRBJ2-1; D is uncertain. There are 13 residues in the CDR3. The V end lost 1 base, the J end lost 4 bases, and 5 bases lay between the germline ends. CDR1 and CDR2 (germline): SGHDN, FVKESK. The DNA of the CDR3 is TGTGCCAGCAGCCAAGGTCTGTACAATGAGCAGTTCTTC. Its translation: CASSQGLYNEQFF.

This clone was observed once. This chain connects TRBV10-1 to TRBJ2-2, with TRBD1 as a possible D gene (6 bases). This CDR3 contains 19 residues. V lost 0 bases to trimming and J lost 0 bases, with 17 bases between them. Germline V gene lookup returns CDR1 WNHNN and CDR2 SYGVQD (reference sequence). CDR3 coding DNA: TGCGCCAGCAGTGAGTCGGGGACATGGGGAAGAGCGAACACCGGGGAGCTGTTTTTT. Translated, it gives CASSESGTWGRANTGELFF.

V and J are TRBV25-1 and TRBJ2-2, with D unclear. The CDR3 extends over 15 amino acids. Germline V CDR1 and CDR2: MGHDK, SYGVNS. V dropped 6 bases and J dropped 5 bases, with 16 bases sitting between them. CDR3 in amino acids: CASSVSLTSTGELFF. The CDR3 DNA follows: TGTGCCAGCAGCGTAAGCCTGACATCGACCGGGGAGCTGTTTTTT.

This chain uses TRBV11-2 with TRBJ2-1, with TRBD1 matching over 7 bases. Germline assignment: CDR1 SGHAT and CDR2 FQNNGV. J was trimmed by 0 bases and V by 3 bases; bases with no gene match: 8. CDR3 length: 17 residues. CDR3 region: CASSLATGTVSYNEQFF. CDR3 DNA sequence: TGTGCCAGCAGCTTGGCCACCGGGACAGTCTCCTACAATGAGCAGTTCTTC. Filled out from reference TRBV11-2 and TRBJ2-1, the complete variable domain reads EAGVAQSPRYKIIEKRQSVAFWCNPISGHATLYWYQQILGQGPKLLIQFQNNGVVDDSQLPKDRFSAERLKGVDSTLKIQPAKLEDSAVYLCASSLATGTVSYNEQFFGPGTRLTVL.

With respect to this clone: Other DNA sequences in the same sample also yield this CDR3. The chain couples TRBV28 to TRBJ2-7; 7 bases fit TRBD2. J was trimmed by 1 base and V by 3 bases; bases with no gene match: 0. CDR1 and CDR2 (germline): MDHEN, SYDVKM. The CDR3 is 13 amino acids. For the CDR3, the DNA is TGTGCCAGCAGTTTGGGACTATCCTACGAGCAGTACTTC. This gives the protein CASSLGLSYEQYF.

The genes are TRBV5-4 and TRBJ2-7; 8 nucleotides match TRBD1. Per the germline V gene, CDR1 is SGHNT and CDR2 is YYREEE (reference sequence). Germline trimming cut 2 bases from V and 0 bases from J; bases unmatched to any gene: 4. CDR3 length equals 15 residues. CDR3 nucleotide sequence: TGTGCCAGCAGCTTCGCAGGGGGCTCCTCCTACGAGCAGTACTTC. The encoded protein is CASSFAGGSSYEQYF.

The CDR3 reads CASSQDTLRRGKNIQYF. CDR3 in DNA: TGTGCCAGCAGCCAAGATACGCTAAGGCGAGGCAAAAACATTCAGTACTTC. The chain links TRBV4-2 to TRBJ2-4, with no clear D. The ends were cut back, 0 bases at V and 3 bases at J, with 15 bases in the middle. Germline-derived CDR1 and CDR2 are LGHNA and YNFKEQ. The CDR3 runs 17 residues.

The chain recombines TRBV19 with TRBJ1-5, with D perhaps TRBD1 (5 bases). Trimming removed 10 bases from V and 0 bases from J, with 10 bases in between. This CDR3 has 13 residues. CDR1 and CDR2 (germline): LNHDA, SQIVND (reference sequence). The CDR3 nucleotides read TGTGCCACTTCAGGGAATAGCAATCAGCCCCAGCATTTT. Translating it yields CATSGNSNQPQHF.

The chain links TRBV6-5 to TRBJ2-2; a weak D match, TRBD2 (6 bases). CDR3 length: 14 residues. V was trimmed by 4 bases and J by 11 bases, leaving 17 bases between them. Germline loops: CDR1 MNHEY, CDR2 SVGAGI. CDR3 DNA: TGTGCCAGCAGTTTCCGGGACTCCGGAAGCGAGCTGTTTTTT. Protein sequence: CASSFRDSGSELFF.

CDR3 amino acids: CASRGQPNTEAFF. As DNA, the CDR3 is TGTGCCAGCAGGGGACAACCGAACACTGAAGCTTTCTTT. The genes are TRBV2 and TRBJ1-1, with a possible D match to TRBD1 (6 bases). The CDR3 spans 13 residues. Germline V gives CDR1 SNHLY, CDR2 FYNNEI. V gave up 6 bases and J gave up 1 base, with 9 bases separating them.

The chain employs TRBV28 and TRBJ2-3; D may be TRBD1 (7 bases). V dropped 2 bases and J dropped 3 bases, with 15 bases sitting between them. The germline CDR1 and CDR2 sequences are MDHEN and SYDVKM. This CDR3 has 16 residues. This CDR3 reads CASSLPQTGRTDTQYF. CDR3 coding DNA: TGTGCCAGCAGTTTACCTCAGACAGGGAGGACAGATACGCAGTATTTT.

This chain connects TRBV19 to TRBJ1-4, with D perhaps TRBD1 (5 bases). The V and J ends lost 5 bases and 6 bases respectively, with 19 bases between them. Germline V gives CDR1 LNHDA, CDR2 SQIVND (reference sequence). The CDR3 contains 16 residues. The DNA of the CDR3 is TGTGCCAGTAGTCTGGGAGGGGTAGGCTTCTATGAAAAACTGTTTTTT. Residues: CASSLGGVGFYEKLFF.